A selection of T cell receptor beta chains follows, all from one sample in a study of T-cell memory formation after mild COVID-19. TCRdb re-derived calls from the 5' RACE reads in MiXCR, one entry per CDR3 protein. The data show about 400,000 distinct CDR3 sequences, roughly a quarter seen once. Input material: PBMCs or a T cell subset sorted from them (not recorded which). Every receptor here comes from an adult woman who had mild COVID-19 (a few samples of this study predate the infection). Cell type and time point are not known. The CDR3 runs from the conserved cysteine through the conserved F or W. Fields, in order: V gene, D gene, J gene, clone size, CDR3 DNA, CDR3 protein. D genes are given only for firm matches. Only part of the rows carry a size: once, few, many, or a class if the clone is expanded.

TRBV12-3/TRBV12-4	TRBD1	TRBJ2-6	-	TGTGCCAGCAGAACGTCCCGGGACAGGGGTGGTGCCAACGTCCTGACTTTC	CASRTSRDRGGANVLTF
TRBV7-2	TRBD2	TRBJ2-1	-	TGTGCCAGCAGCTTAGTAGGCCACGGTGCGGGGGTGGGAGGCAATGAGCAGTTCTTC	CASSLVGHGAGVGGNEQFF
TRBV12-3/TRBV12-4	TRBD1	TRBJ2-4	few	TGTGCCAGCAGTCGCCAGGGGGCTAAAGCCAAAAACATTCAGTACTTC	CASSRQGAKAKNIQYF
TRBV7-2	TRBD1	TRBJ2-1	few	TGTGCCAGCAGAACGGACAGGAATTACAATGAGCAGTTCTTC	CASRTDRNYNEQFF
TRBV5-1	-	TRBJ2-7	few	TGCGCCAGCAGCTTGGCACTTGGTGACGAGCAGTACTTC	CASSLALGDEQYF
TRBV6-2/TRBV6-3	TRBD2	TRBJ2-1	-	TGTGCCAGCAGTTACTCCGGGACTAGTTACAATGAGCAGTTCTTC	CASSYSGTSYNEQFF
TRBV5-6	-	TRBJ2-2	few	TGTGCCAGCAGCCAGACCGACACCGGGGAGCTGTTTTTT	CASSQTDTGELFF
TRBV12-3/TRBV12-4	-	TRBJ1-4	few	TGTGCCAGCAGTTTAGGCGGTCGGAGGATAGAAAAACTGTTTTTT	CASSLGGRRIEKLFF
TRBV28	TRBD1	TRBJ2-7	-	TGTGCCAGCAGTTTATTCCGGGACAGGGAAGACGAGCAGTACTTC	CASSLFRDREDEQYF
TRBV6-2/TRBV6-3	TRBD2	TRBJ2-5	-	TGTGCCAGCAGTTCCTCCCCCGGGAGGACGGAGACCCAGTACTTC	CASSSSPGRTETQYF
TRBV12-3/TRBV12-4	-	TRBJ1-4	few	TGTGCCAGCAGTTCGCCATACCCGACAGGTGAAAAACTGTTTTTT	CASSSPYPTGEKLFF
TRBV11-3	TRBD2	TRBJ2-5	few	TGTGCCAGCAGCCCCCGACTAGCGGGAGGGCCTCGGGAGACCCAGTACTTC	CASSPRLAGGPRETQYF
TRBV14	-	TRBJ2-1	-	TGTGCCAGCAGCCAAGATTGGCCTGGGGCTAGCAGCTACAATGAGCAGTTCTTC	CASSQDWPGASSYNEQFF
TRBV7-9	-	TRBJ1-4	-	TGTGCCAGCAGCTTCGGTCGAGGGGAAAAACTGTTTTTT	CASSFGRGEKLFF
TRBV6-2/TRBV6-3	-	TRBJ2-7	-	TGTGCCAGTCTCACCCCAGGGGTCTACTACGAGCAGTACTTC	CASLTPGVYYEQYF
TRBV7-2	TRBD1	TRBJ1-1	-	TGTGCCAGCAGCTTCGTGGACAGGGAAGCTTTCTTT	CASSFVDREAFF
TRBV6-5	-	TRBJ1-1	-	TGTGCCAGCAGTCACCCCCGGGGTGGGAACACTGAAGCTTTCTTT	CASSHPRGGNTEAFF
TRBV12-3/TRBV12-4	TRBD2	TRBJ2-2	-	TGTGCCAGCAGTTTAGCGGGACTAGCGGGGGACACCGGGGAGCTGTTTTTT	CASSLAGLAGDTGELFF
TRBV29-1	-	TRBJ2-2	-	TGCAGCGTCCCTGGGCTGATGGGCACCGGGGAGCTGTTTTTT	CSVPGLMGTGELFF
TRBV12-3/TRBV12-4	-	TRBJ2-3	-	TGTGCCAGCAGGTTGCGCAGCGAGGGTCCGTTGAATACGCAGTATTTT	CASRLRSEGPLNTQYF
TRBV12-3/TRBV12-4	-	TRBJ2-1	many	TGTGCCAGCAGGACCAGGGCGGGCTCGGGCAATGAGCAGTTCTTC	CASRTRAGSGNEQFF
TRBV5-1	TRBD2	TRBJ2-3	-	TGCGCCAGCAGCTCAGGGACTAGCGGGACGGGGGATACGCAGTATTTT	CASSSGTSGTGDTQYF
TRBV4-3	-	TRBJ1-1	few	TGCGCCAGCAGCCAAGACGAGGCCATAGGCACTGAAGCTTTCTTT	CASSQDEAIGTEAFF
TRBV7-2	TRBD2	TRBJ2-7	few	TGTGCCAGCAGCCTTGACCAGGGACTATCCTACGAGCAGTACTTC	CASSLDQGLSYEQYF
TRBV5-1	-	TRBJ1-1	-	TGCGCCAGCAGCTTGGGCCCTACAGGGTTGAACACTGAAGCTTTCTTT	CASSLGPTGLNTEAFF
TRBV12-3/TRBV12-4	-	TRBJ2-2	-	TGTGCCAGCATAAGATCCGGGGAGCTGTTTTTT	CASIRSGELFF
TRBV5-1	TRBD1	TRBJ2-7	-	TGCGCCAGCAGCTGGGACAGCCCCTACGAGCAGTACTTC	CASSWDSPYEQYF
TRBV25-1	-	TRBJ1-5	-	TGTGCCAGCAGTGAATATGTGGCAGGCGGAAGACTTAGCAATCAGCCCCAGCATTTT	CASSEYVAGGRLSNQPQHF
TRBV7-9	-	TRBJ2-1	many	TGTGCCAGCAGCTTTCAGAGCTCCTACAATGAGCAGTTCTTC	CASSFQSSYNEQFF
TRBV3-1	-	TRBJ2-5	few	TGTGCCAGCAGCCGAACTGTGGGCGGTCAAGAGACCCAGTACTTC	CASSRTVGGQETQYF
TRBV29-1	-	TRBJ2-3	-	TGCATCGTCCGTGGGGGACGGGGACCTGGAATGGGAAATACGCAGTATTTT	CIVRGGRGPGMGNTQYF
TRBV20-1	-	TRBJ2-2	few	TGCAGTGCTCCAAGAAACACCGGGGAGCTGTTTTTT	CSAPRNTGELFF
TRBV4-1	-	TRBJ1-2	many	TGCGCCAGCAGCCAACGCCCCCAAGGCAGGGGCATTGACTATGGCTACACCTTC	CASSQRPQGRGIDYGYTF
TRBV21-1	-	TRBJ2-7	-	TGTGCCACCCCGGGACCGACTCTCTACGAGCAGTACTTC	CATPGPTLYEQYF
TRBV5-5	-	TRBJ1-1	once	TGTGCCAGCCAACAGGGTCCCACCCCCCACACTGAAGCTTTCTTT	CASQQGPTPHTEAFF
TRBV5-5	-	TRBJ2-3	few	TGTGCCAGCAGCTCGGCCCCGGTTAACACAGATACGCAGTATTTT	CASSSAPVNTDTQYF
TRBV5-1	-	TRBJ2-2	-	TGCGCCAGCAGGCCACCGAGCCGTGGATACACCGGGGAGCTGTTTTTT	CASRPPSRGYTGELFF
TRBV7-2	-	TRBJ2-7	few	TGTGCCAGCAGCTTAGGAGGGCAGGCGGGATACGAGCAGTACTTC	CASSLGGQAGYEQYF
TRBV7-2	TRBD2	TRBJ2-1	many	TGTGCCAGCAGCTTATCTGGGACTAGCGGAAAAAATGAGCAGTTCTTC	CASSLSGTSGKNEQFF
TRBV12-3/TRBV12-4	TRBD1	TRBJ1-5	-	TGTGCCAGCCGACTGGGACAGAGTAGCAATCAGCCCCAGCATTTT	CASRLGQSSNQPQHF
TRBV12-3/TRBV12-4	TRBD2	TRBJ2-4	-	TGTGCCAGCAGTCTTAGCGGGAGTTTAAACATTCAGTACTTC	CASSLSGSLNIQYF
TRBV7-2	-	TRBJ2-3	-	TGTGCCAGCAGCTTATGGGGAACAGTCACAGATACGCAGTATTTT	CASSLWGTVTDTQYF
TRBV7-9	-	TRBJ1-1	-	TGTGCTTGTGGGGGCACTGAAGCTTTCTTT	CACGGTEAFF
TRBV7-2	-	TRBJ1-5	few	TGTGCCAGCAGCTTAGGTGGGCTTGGCAATCAGCCCCAGCATTTT	CASSLGGLGNQPQHF
TRBV20-1	-	TRBJ2-5	-	TGCAGTGCTAGGGCGTATAGGCCCTTCTCCGAAGAGACCCAGTACTTC	CSARAYRPFSEETQYF
TRBV12-3/TRBV12-4	TRBD1	TRBJ2-5	-	TGTGCCAGCAGCCAGGGGGCTGGGACCCAGTACTTC	CASSQGAGTQYF
TRBV7-9	-	TRBJ2-1	few	TGTGCCAGCAGCTTGACGACTAGCTACAATGAGCAGTTCTTC	CASSLTTSYNEQFF
TRBV20-1	-	TRBJ2-2	-	TGCAGTGCTAGCCCCGCGGGTATGGTAGACGGGGAGCTGTTTTTT	CSASPAGMVDGELFF
TRBV5-1	-	TRBJ2-6	few	TGCGCCAGCACAATTCTTGCTTCTGGGGCCAACGTCCTGACTTTC	CASTILASGANVLTF
TRBV30	TRBD2	TRBJ2-1	once	TGTGCCTGGAGTAGAGTCCCCGGGAGGGGTGGAAAAGAGCAGTTCTTC	CAWSRVPGRGGKEQFF
TRBV24-1	-	TRBJ1-3	few	TGTGCCACCAGTGACCCACGGACCTCCAGAAACACCATATATTTT	CATSDPRTSRNTIYF
TRBV29-1	-	TRBJ2-1	many	TGCAGCGTTGAAGTTCCTCGCTGGTACACCATGGGGCCTGAGCAGTTCTTC	CSVEVPRWYTMGPEQFF
TRBV12-3/TRBV12-4	-	TRBJ2-1	-	TGTGCCAGCAGTCGTATATCGAGCTCCTACAATGAGCAGTTCTTC	CASSRISSSYNEQFF
TRBV27	TRBD1	TRBJ1-3	-	TGTGCCAGCCAAATGATCGGGGAACAGGGGGCGCCTGGAAACACCATATATTTT	CASQMIGEQGAPGNTIYF
TRBV6-1	-	TRBJ1-6	-	TGTGCCAGCAGTGAAGCGGAAGGGGAAAACTCACCCCTCCACTTT	CASSEAEGENSPLHF
TRBV12-3/TRBV12-4	-	TRBJ1-3	-	TGTGCCAGCAGTGGGACGGGGCCCCGAGGGACCATATATTTT	CASSGTGPRGTIYF
TRBV12-3/TRBV12-4	-	TRBJ1-2	few	TGTGCCAGCAGTCCCCTAAGGCACCTGGGGGGCTACACCTTC	CASSPLRHLGGYTF